This T cell receptor beta chain comes out of a study of shared clonotypes between healthy human individuals. Study information: Three plates each covered CD4 naive and memory; CD8 naive two, CD8 memory one.

This clone was observed once. This CDR3 contains 17 residues. Germline CDR1 ENHRY, CDR2 SYGVKD. V lost 3 bases and J lost 2, with 17 bases in between. CD45RO-negative, CCR7-positively selected cells formed the naive CD8 fraction, excluding terminally differentiated effector memory CD45RA+ cells. Sequencing was performed with immunoSEQ multiplex PCR; in TCRdb, only in-frame clones are kept and a portion is missing. The table records roughly 2 million clones, roughly 94% of them present only once. The J gene is TRBJ2-1, the V gene TRBV10-3, with TRBD2 as a possible D gene (6 bases). The receptor was derived from a man younger than 30 in good health. The specimen was naive CD8+ T cells sorted from blood. The DNA for the CDR3 is TGTGCCATCAGTGATCCGTCTAGCGATCGTCCCTACAATGAGCAGTTCTTC. Protein sequence: CAISDPSSDRPYNEQFF.